This entry concerns a single T cell receptor beta chain. Its cognate antigen is unknown. Researchers attached unique molecular identifiers to individual cDNA molecules. One entry per CDR3 protein, called by TCRdb with MiXCR from the 5' RACE reads. The profile shows tens of thousands of distinct CDR3 sequences, around 5% of them singletons. CDR1 is KGHSH and CDR2 is LQKENI in the germline V gene. The trim removed 3 bases at V and 7 bases at J, leaving 0 bases unmatched. The CDR3 runs 13 residues. The data stem from a study of early T cells in non-severe SARS-CoV-2 infection. Turning to the study itself: Sequencing targeted bulk RNA from unsorted whole blood, leaving chains unpaired. Whole-study results and caveats: Clonotype matching in VDJdb favored anti-spike CD8 responses and did not capture private and CD4 specificities.

Material for sequencing was whole blood. The J gene is TRBJ1-6, the V gene TRBV18, with 7 bases fitting TRBD1. The source is an adult who was a healthcare worker with PCR-confirmed SARS-CoV-2 infection or an uninfected control (not recorded which). CDR3 residues: CASSPGQNSPLHF. The DNA for the CDR3 is TGTGCCAGCTCACCGGGACAGAATTCACCCCTCCACTTT.